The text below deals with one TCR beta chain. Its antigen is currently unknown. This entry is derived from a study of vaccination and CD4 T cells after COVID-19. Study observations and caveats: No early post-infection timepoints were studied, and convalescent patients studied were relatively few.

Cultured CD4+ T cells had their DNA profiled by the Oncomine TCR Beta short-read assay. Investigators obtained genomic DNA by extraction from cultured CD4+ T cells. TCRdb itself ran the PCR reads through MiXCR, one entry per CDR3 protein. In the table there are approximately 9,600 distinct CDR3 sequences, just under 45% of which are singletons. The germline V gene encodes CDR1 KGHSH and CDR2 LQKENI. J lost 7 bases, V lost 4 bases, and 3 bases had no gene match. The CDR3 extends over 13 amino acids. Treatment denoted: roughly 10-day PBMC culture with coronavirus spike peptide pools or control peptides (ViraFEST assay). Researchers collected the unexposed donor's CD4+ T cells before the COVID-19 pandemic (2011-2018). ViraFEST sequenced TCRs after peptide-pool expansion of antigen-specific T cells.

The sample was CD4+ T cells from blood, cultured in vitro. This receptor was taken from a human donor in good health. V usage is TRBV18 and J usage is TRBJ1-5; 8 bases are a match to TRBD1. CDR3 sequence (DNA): TGTGCCAGCTCACTAGGGACAGGCCAGCCCCAGCATTTT. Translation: CASSLGTGQPQHF.